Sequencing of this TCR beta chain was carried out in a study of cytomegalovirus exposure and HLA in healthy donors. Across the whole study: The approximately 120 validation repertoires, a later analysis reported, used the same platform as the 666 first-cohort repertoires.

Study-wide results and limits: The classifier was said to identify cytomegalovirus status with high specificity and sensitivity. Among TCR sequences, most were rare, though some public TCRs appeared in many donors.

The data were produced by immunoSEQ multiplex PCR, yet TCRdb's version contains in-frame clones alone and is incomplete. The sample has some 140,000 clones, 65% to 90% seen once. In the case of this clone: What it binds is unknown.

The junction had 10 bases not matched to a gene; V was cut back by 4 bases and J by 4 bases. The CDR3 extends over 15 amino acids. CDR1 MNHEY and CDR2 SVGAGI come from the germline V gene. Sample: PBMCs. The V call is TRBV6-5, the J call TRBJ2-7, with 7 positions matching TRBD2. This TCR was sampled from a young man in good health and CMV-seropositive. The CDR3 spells CASSSVSGPTYEQYF. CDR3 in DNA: TGTGCCAGCAGTTCGGTTAGCGGGCCGACATACGAGCAGTACTTC.